The clone carrying this TCR beta chain showed up just a few times. Germline and genes: mouse. Coverage ceases 4 residues before the CDR3 finishes, and the germline J gene fills in the end. This sample was included in a study of CD8+ T cells in alopecia areata. CDR3 size: 14 residues. Per the germline V gene, CDR1 is NSQYPW and CDR2 is LRSPGD (reference sequence). Deletions cut 2 bases from V and 3 bases from J, with 10 bases between. Sequencing templates came from extracted RNA that was reverse transcribed into cDNA. Sequencing used immunoSEQ multiplex PCR; TCRdb keeps in-frame clones, though not all of them. The sample yields around 290,000 clones, without any singletons. The pooled cutaneous lymph node cells were sorted using several markers (CD4, CD8alpha, NKG2D, NKG2ACE and others).

What was sequenced was CD4+ T cells sorted from a lymph node. V and J are TRBV1 and TRBJ1-1; D is possibly TRBD1 (6 bases). The TCR comes from a C3H/HeJ mouse with alopecia areata. Strain MHC haplotype: H2-k. CDR3 DNA, as far as it was read: TGCACCTGCAGTGCACAGGGGCGAGACACA. It codes for CTCSAQGRDT. The full CDR3 protein is CTCSAQGRDTEVFF.